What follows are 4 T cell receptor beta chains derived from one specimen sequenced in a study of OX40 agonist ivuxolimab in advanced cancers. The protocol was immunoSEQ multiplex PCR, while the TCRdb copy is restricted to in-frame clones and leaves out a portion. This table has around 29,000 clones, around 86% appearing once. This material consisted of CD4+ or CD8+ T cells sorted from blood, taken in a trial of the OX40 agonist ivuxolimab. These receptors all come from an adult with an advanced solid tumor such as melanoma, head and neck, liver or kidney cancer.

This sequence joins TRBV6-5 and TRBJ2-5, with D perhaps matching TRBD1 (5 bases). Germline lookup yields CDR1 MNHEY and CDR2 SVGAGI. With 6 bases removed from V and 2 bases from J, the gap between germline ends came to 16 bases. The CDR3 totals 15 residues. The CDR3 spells CASSPSMTEQETQYF. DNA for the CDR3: TGTGCCAGCAGCCCCAGCATGACAGAGCAAGAGACCCAGTACTTC.

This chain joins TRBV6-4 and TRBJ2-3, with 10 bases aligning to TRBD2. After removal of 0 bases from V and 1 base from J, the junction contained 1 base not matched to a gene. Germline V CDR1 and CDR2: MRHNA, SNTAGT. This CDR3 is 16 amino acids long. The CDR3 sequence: CASSDSGTSGTDTQYF. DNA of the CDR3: TGTGCCAGCAGTGACTCCGGGACTAGCGGCACAGATACGCAGTATTTT.

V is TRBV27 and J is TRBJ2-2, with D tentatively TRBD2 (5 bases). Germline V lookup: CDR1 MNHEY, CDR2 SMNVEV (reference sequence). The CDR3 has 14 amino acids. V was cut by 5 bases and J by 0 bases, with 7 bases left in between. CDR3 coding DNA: TGTGCCAGCAGTCCCGGGGCGAACACCGGGGAGCTGTTTTTT. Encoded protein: CASSPGANTGELFF.

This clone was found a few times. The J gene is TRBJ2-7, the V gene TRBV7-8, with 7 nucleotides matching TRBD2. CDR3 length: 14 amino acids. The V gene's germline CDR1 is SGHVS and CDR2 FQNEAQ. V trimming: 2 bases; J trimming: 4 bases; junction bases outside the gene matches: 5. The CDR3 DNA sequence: TGTGCCAGCAGCTTACTAGCGGCGGATTACGAGCAGTACTTC. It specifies CASSLLAADYEQYF.